The 9 T cell receptor beta chains in this list originate from one sample, sequenced in a study of T-cell memory formation after mild COVID-19. MiXCR, applied by TCRdb to the 5' RACE reads, yields one record per CDR3 protein. The repertoire holds hundreds of thousands of distinct CDR3 sequences, with 20% to 25% as singletons. The sample comprised PBMCs or a T cell subset sorted from them (not recorded which). The receptors here all came from an adult woman who had mild COVID-19 (a few samples of this study predate the infection). Cell type and time point are not known.

This clonotype was found many times. The chain has TRBV29-1 and TRBJ2-3; D gene uncertain. The germline CDR1 and CDR2 sequences are SQVTM and ANQGSEA. V was clipped by 6 bases and J by 1 base, with 14 bases between them. This CDR3 contains 14 residues. The CDR3 sequence: CSVPLRAGTDTQYF. CDR3 nucleotides: TGCAGCGTCCCCCTTCGGGCTGGCACAGATACGCAGTATTTT.

The V gene is TRBV11-3, the J gene TRBJ2-1; TRBD2 aligns across 8 bases. Germline lookup yields CDR1 SGHNT and CDR2 YENEEA. The CDR3 runs to 14 residues. V gave up 5 bases and J gave up 6 bases; unmatched junction bases: 6. The CDR3 reads CASSPAGAFNEQFF. CDR3 DNA: TGTGCCAGCAGCCCAGCGGGAGCGTTCAATGAGCAGTTCTTC.

In its sample, this clonotype was seen a few times. The J gene is TRBJ2-2, the V gene TRBV25-1; D perhaps matches TRBD1 (6 bases). There are 15 residues in the CDR3. CDR1 is MGHDK, CDR2 SYGVNS, per germline. The V gene lost 1 base and the J gene lost 3 bases, with 9 bases spanning the gap. DNA of the CDR3: TGTGCCAGCAGTGAATTGACAGGTTACACCGGGGAGCTGTTTTTT. As protein: CASSELTGYTGELFF.

V gene TRBV20-1 combines with J gene TRBJ2-3, with TRBD2 as a possible D gene (6 bases). Trimming stripped 7 bases from V and 5 bases from J, with 22 bases between. CDR3 length: 15 residues. Germline CDR1 and CDR2: DFQATT and SNEGSKA (reference sequence). In DNA form, the CDR3 reads TGCAGTGTTCTGATAGGAGGGAGGCCGGGAGATACGCAGTATTTT. Its translation: CSVLIGGRPGDTQYF.

V gene TRBV11-2 combines with J gene TRBJ1-3; a weak D match, TRBD1 (6 bases). The CDR3 is 22 amino acids. Between the trimmed V and J ends, which lost 1 base and 0 bases, there was a span of 28 bases. Germline CDR1 SGHAT, CDR2 FQNNGV. Here the CDR3 DNA reads TGTGCCAGCAGCTTAGGGACAGCCAACCTTCGGGGCTGGGCTTTCTCTGGAAACACCATATATTTT. Translating it yields CASSLGTANLRGWAFSGNTIYF.

This clonotype was recorded a few times. The rearrangement links TRBV21-1 to TRBJ2-4; TRBD2 is taken as the D call from the table, unchecked against the DNA. TRBV21-1 corresponds to a pseudogene. The CDR3 spans 17 residues. DNA for the CDR3: TGTGCCAGCACGGGGACTAGCGGCGGGCGGGCCAAAAACATTCAGTACTTC. The encoded protein is CASTGTSGGRAKNIQYF.

This chain connects TRBV5-1 to TRBJ1-6; maybe TRBD1 (6 bases). Germline assignment: CDR1 SGHRS and CDR2 YFSETQ. V gave up 2 bases and J gave up 3 bases, with 15 bases separating them. The length of the CDR3 is 17 residues. This CDR3 is CASSLGGQTLYNSPLHF. For the CDR3, the DNA is TGCGCCAGCAGCTTAGGAGGACAGACCCTCTATAATTCACCCCTCCACTTT.

Here the CDR3 reads CASSLGPEPPQHF. The CDR3 nucleotides are TGTGCCAGCAGTTTGGGGCCAGAACCTCCCCAGCATTTT. The V call is TRBV12-3 or TRBV12-4, the J call TRBJ1-5, with D possibly matching TRBD1 (5 bases). V shed 3 bases and J shed 10 bases, with 13 bases lying between them. The CDR3 totals 13 residues.

This clonotype came up a few times. The chain links TRBV12-3 or TRBV12-4 to TRBJ2-1, with TRBD2 identical over 8 bases. V was pared by 2 bases and J by 7 bases, with 7 bases of the junction left unmatched. This CDR3 comprises 15 residues. This CDR3 is CASSLTGGPKNEQFF. CDR3 sequence (DNA): TGTGCCAGCAGTTTAACGGGAGGGCCGAAGAATGAGCAGTTCTTC.